The sequence of this T cell receptor beta chain was determined in a study of read filtering for tumor transcriptome and immune sequencing. Across the study: Fewer than 10 patients were R-ISS I, 16 were R-ISS II, more than five were R-ISS III.

CDR1 is KGHSH, CDR2 LQKENI, per germline. The CDR3 has 14 amino acids. Between the trimmed V and J ends, which lost 2 bases and 5 bases, there was a span of 12 bases. In this sample, this clonotype turned up many times. Every patient had bone marrow sampled while the disease was active. Molecular barcoded adaptors covering alpha/delta and beta/gamma chains were used on approximately 440 ng RNA. Each CDR3 protein gets one entry after TCRdb re-called the reads with MiXCR. The sample carries roughly 93,000 distinct CDR3 sequences, 20% to 25% recorded once. This sequence joins TRBV18 and TRBJ1-1; a weak D match, TRBD1 (5 bases). Sequencing input: a population of CD138-negative cells sorted from bone marrow. This TCR was recovered from a donor aged 40 or older with multiple myeloma. The CDR3 DNA reads as TGTGCCAGCTCACCAGGGGGGTGGGGAACTGAAGCTTTCTTT. Translation: CASSPGGWGTEAFF. Combining the CDR3 with reference TRBV18 and TRBJ1-1 gives the whole variable domain NAGVMQNPRHLVRRRGQEARLRCSPMKGHSHVYWYRQLPEEGLKFMVYLQKENIIDESGMPKERFSAEFPKEGPSILRIQQVVRGDSAAYFCASSPGGWGTEAFFGQGTRLTVV.